This is a list of T cell receptor beta chains from one sample in a study of type 1 and type 2 diabetes patients. TCRdb passed the multiplex PCR reads through MiXCR, listing each CDR3 protein once. The table shows 280,000 or so distinct CDR3 sequences, with 47% occurring only once. Sequencing was carried out using peripheral blood mononuclear cells (PBMCs). These receptors originate from a man younger than 35 with type 2 diabetes. CDR3s include the opening cysteine and the closing phenylalanine or tryptophan. D genes are given only for firm matches. Some rows mark clone size as missing; the rest say once, few, many or name a class of expanded clone.

J gene,D gene,clone size,V gene,CDR3 DNA,CDR3 protein
TRBJ2-7,TRBD1,.,TRBV7-3,TGTGCCAGCAGCTTAAAAGGGGGCGCCTACGAGCAGTACTTC,CASSLKGGAYEQYF
TRBJ1-2,.,few,TRBV27,TGTGCCAGCAGTTCAAATAGGGACGATGGCTACACCTTC,CASSSNRDDGYTF
TRBJ2-5,TRBD2,.,TRBV7-2,TGTGCCAGCACCCCGTCGATGGCTAGCGGGGCCCGGACCCAGTACTTC,CASTPSMASGARTQYF
TRBJ2-1,TRBD2,few,TRBV10-1,TGCGCCAGCACCCGGACTAGCGGGGGCTACAATGAGCAGTTCTTC,CASTRTSGGYNEQFF
TRBJ2-1,.,.,TRBV4-1,TGCGCCAGCAGCCATATGTCAGGGTTTGCCTACAATGAGCAGTTCTTC,CASSHMSGFAYNEQFF
TRBJ2-3,.,once,TRBV6-5,TGTGCCACCCAACGGCGGAATTATTACACAGACACGCAGTATTTT,CATQRRNYYTDTQYF
TRBJ2-1,TRBD2,.,TRBV9,TGTGCCAGCAGCCGACTCCTTAAAGCGGGAGGGCTCGGGCATGAGCAGTTCTTC,CASSRLLKAGGLGHEQFF
TRBJ1-5,.,.,TRBV20-1,TGCAGTGCTAGAGTCCATAGCAATCAGCCCCAGCATTTT,CSARVHSNQPQHF
TRBJ2-7,.,.,TRBV5-5,TGTGCCAGCAGCTTGGATACAGGAGGTGGCGAGCAGTACTTC,CASSLDTGGGEQYF
TRBJ1-1,TRBD1,once,TRBV25-1,TGTGCCAGCAGCCTTTCACCGGGACAGGGGAACACTGAAGCTTTCTTT,CASSLSPGQGNTEAFF
TRBJ2-3,TRBD1,.,TRBV28,TGTGCCAGCAGTTTAAAGACAGGGCTGTCAGATACGCAGTATTTT,CASSLKTGLSDTQYF
TRBJ2-2,.,few,TRBV19,TGTGCCACCGGTTTGGGGGTCGGCACCGGGGAGCTGTTTTTT,CATGLGVGTGELFF
TRBJ1-5,.,few,TRBV7-2,TGTGCCAGCAGCTTAGAGGGCGGCGGCCAGCCCCAGCATTTT,CASSLEGGGQPQHF
TRBJ2-1,.,.,TRBV30,TGTGCCTGGAGTTCGGGGCGCAATGAGCAGTTCTTC,CAWSSGRNEQFF
TRBJ1-5,.,few,TRBV19,TGTGCCAGTTCATTTACAGGGTACAGCAATCAGCCCCAGCATTTT,CASSFTGYSNQPQHF
TRBJ1-1,.,.,TRBV12-3/TRBV12-4,TGTGCCAGCAGTTTAGCGAGCCCGAGAGGGACTGAAGCTTTCTTT,CASSLASPRGTEAFF
TRBJ1-4,TRBD1,.,TRBV9,TGTGCCAGCAGCGTTTCCGGGACAGTTAATGAAAAACTGTTTTTT,CASSVSGTVNEKLFF
TRBJ2-1,TRBD2,.,TRBV7-6,TGTGCCAGCAGCTTAGGAGGGGCTAGCGGGGGGTACAATGAGCAGTTCTTC,CASSLGGASGGYNEQFF
TRBJ2-3,.,.,TRBV2,TGTGCCAGCAGCTTCGGGACTGCTGGCACAGATACGCAGTATTTT,CASSFGTAGTDTQYF
TRBJ2-5,.,many,TRBV2,TGTGCCAGCAGTCGGGGTGTTAGCGAGGGGACCCAGTACTTC,CASSRGVSEGTQYF
TRBJ2-1,.,.,TRBV2,TGTGCCAGCAGCTCCCTGCATAGCTATGAGCAGTTCTTC,CASSSLHSYEQFF
TRBJ2-3,.,.,TRBV19,TGTGCCAGTAGTACTAGCTCGCCTAGCACAGATACGCAGTATTTT,CASSTSSPSTDTQYF
TRBJ2-5,.,few,TRBV20-1,TGCAGTGCTTCCGGGACTCCTGGGGAGACCCAGTACTTC,CSASGTPGETQYF
TRBJ2-3,.,.,TRBV6-1,TGTGCCAGCAGGAACCTCAGGGTGACAGATACGCAGTATTTT,CASRNLRVTDTQYF
TRBJ2-2,.,.,TRBV28,TGTGCCAGCAGTTTCAGGGGCAGATGGACCGGGGAGCTGTTTTTT,CASSFRGRWTGELFF
TRBJ1-5,.,.,TRBV6-5,TGTGCCAGCAGCGCAGCCTACAGTCAGCCCCAGCATTTT,CASSAAYSQPQHF
TRBJ2-5,TRBD2,.,TRBV20-1,TGCAGTGCTAGAGATCATTATTGGACTAGCGGGGGGTACCAAGAGACCCAGTACTTC,CSARDHYWTSGGYQETQYF
TRBJ1-1,.,few,TRBV7-9,TGTGCCAGCAGAATAGGGGACACTGAAGCTTTCTTT,CASRIGDTEAFF
TRBJ1-4,TRBD1,.,TRBV20-1,TGCAGTGCTCCCTACACCGGGACAGGCTTTAAACTGTTTTTT,CSAPYTGTGFKLFF
TRBJ2-7,.,few,TRBV29-1,TGCAGCGCTGGGGGGACCTCCTACGAGCAGTACTTC,CSAGGTSYEQYF
TRBJ2-3,.,.,TRBV6-1,TGTGCCAGCAGGGGTAGGGGTGGGAAGGCTAGCACAGATACGCAGTATTTT,CASRGRGGKASTDTQYF
TRBJ2-7,TRBD2,.,TRBV28,TGTGCCAGCGCCACACTAGCGGGAGGTTACGAGCAGTACTTC,CASATLAGGYEQYF
TRBJ2-7,.,.,TRBV20-1,TGCAGCCTTCGTTCGGCTCGCTCCTACGAGCAGTACTTC,CSLRSARSYEQYF
TRBJ2-5,.,.,TRBV9,TGTGCCAGCAGCGGGCCAGAGCAAGAGACCCAGTACTTC,CASSGPEQETQYF
TRBJ1-5,.,.,TRBV27,TGTGCCAGCAGTTTATCGATTTATCAGCCCCAGCATTTT,CASSLSIYQPQHF
TRBJ1-1,.,.,TRBV4-1,TGCGCCAGCAGCCATAGTTCTAATTGGGTCTTT,CASSHSSNWVF
TRBJ2-2,TRBD2,.,TRBV7-8,TGTGCCAGCAGCTTAGCGGCGAGCGGGAGGGCCGGCGGGGAGCTGTTTTTT,CASSLAASGRAGGELFF